These 17 T cell receptor beta chains were sequenced from one sample in a study of blood T cells in healthy people across ages. Through a sample-barcoded 5' primer and a J-beta primer mix, a second PCR was run for roughly 6 to 11 cycles. One entry per CDR3 protein results from TCRdb running MiXCR on the 5' RACE reads. The table shows 660,000 or so distinct CDR3 sequences, with 58% occurring only once. The sequenced sample was blood. These receptors all stem from a man aged 55 to 69 in good health.

This chain joins TRBV7-2 and TRBJ2-5; 15 bases align to TRBD2. The assigned J gene may be wrong: the sequence end matches TRBJ2-7 better. Germline CDR1 is SGHTA and CDR2 is FQGNSA. This CDR3 has 15 residues. CDR3 nucleotide sequence: TGTGCCAGCAGCCGGACTAGCGGGGGGGCCGGCGAGCAGTACTTC. It is translated as CASSRTSGGAGEQYF.

The gene calls are TRBV27 and TRBJ2-1; 9 bases align to TRBD2. The CDR3 covers 17 residues. Germline V lookup: CDR1 MNHEY, CDR2 SMNVEV (reference sequence). V lost 4 bases, J lost 3 bases, and 10 bases stayed unmatched. In nucleotides, the CDR3 is TGTGCCAGCAGTTGGCCCCCTCGCGGGGGGGTCTACAATGAGCAGTTCTTC. Its protein product is CASSWPPRGGVYNEQFF.

The chain recombines TRBV5-1 with TRBJ2-7; D tentatively fits TRBD1 or TRBD2 (5 bases each). V lost 1 base to trimming and J lost 2 bases, with 13 bases between them. Germline V gene lookup returns CDR1 SGHRS and CDR2 YFSETQ. The CDR3 is made up of 15 amino acids. DNA of the CDR3: TGCGCCAGCAGCTTGACGGGGACGGGGCCCTACGAGCAGTACTTC. This translates into CASSLTGTGPYEQYF. The variable domain in full, completed from reference TRBV5-1 and TRBJ2-7, reads KAGVTQTPRYLIKTRGQQVTLSCSPISGHRSVSWYQQTPGQGLQFLFEYFSETQRNKGNFPGRFSGRQFSNSRSEMNVSTLELGDSALYLCASSLTGTGPYEQYFGPGTRLTVT.

The J gene is TRBJ2-5, the V gene TRBV10-2; 7 bases are shared with TRBD1. The V gene end was trimmed by 3 bases and the J gene end by 2 bases; junction bases not matched to a gene: 3. The CDR3 consists of 14 residues. The germline V gene encodes CDR1 WSHSY and CDR2 SAAADI. As DNA, the CDR3 is TGCGCCAGCAGTGACGCAGGGGGTCAAGAGACCCAGTACTTC. This encodes CASSDAGGQETQYF.

For this clonotype: A much larger clonotype is one base distant, so this may be a read error. This rearrangement joins TRBV3-1 to TRBJ1-2; no clear D gene. From germline, CDR1 is LGHDT and CDR2 YNNKEL (reference sequence). The CDR3 has 12 residues. In DNA form, the CDR3 reads TGTGCCAGCAGCCAGGCCACCTATGGCAACACCTTC. This encodes CASSQATYGNTF.

CDR3 sequence: CASSPRPTNYGYTF. The CDR3 region has the DNA TGTGCCAGCTCACCACGCCCGACTAACTATGGCTACACCTTC. This chain links TRBV18 with TRBJ1-2; D remains unclear. The CDR3 has 14 residues. The V end lost 1 base, the J end lost 0 bases, and 6 bases lay between the germline ends. Germline values: CDR1 KGHSH, CDR2 LQKENI.

V usage is TRBV6-5 and J usage is TRBJ2-3; D unresolved. Trimming left V 8 bases short and J 2 bases short, with 8 bases between. Germline V gives CDR1 MNHEY, CDR2 SVGAGI. The CDR3 runs to 12 residues. The CDR3 DNA follows: TGTGCCAGCGGCCGGGTCACAGATACGCAGTATTTT. Encoded protein: CASGRVTDTQYF.

This clonotype is a singleton in its sample. Its ends do not fully match the called genes, so a read error is possible. The chain carries TRBV6-2 or TRBV6-3 and TRBJ2-5; 7 bases align to TRBD1. This CDR3 is built from 15 residues. The germline gives CDR1 MNHEY, CDR2 SVGEGT. The CDR3 DNA sequence: TGTGCCAGCAGCTCGCCGACAGGGCTCCAAGAGACTCAGTACTTC. It specifies CASSSPTGLQETQYF.

V usage is TRBV20-1 and J usage is TRBJ2-7; 10 bases align to TRBD1. V shed 2 bases and J 3 bases; nucleotides not matched to a gene: 13. The germline gives CDR1 DFQATT, CDR2 SNEGSKA (reference sequence). The CDR3 covers 17 residues. The CDR3 reads CSARTLTAGQGRYEQYF. The CDR3 DNA follows: TGCAGTGCTAGAACCCTTACTGCGGGACAGGGGCGCTACGAGCAGTACTTC.

The CDR3 sequence is CSGGPGLRYEQYF. The CDR3 DNA follows: TGCAGCGGTGGGCCCGGGCTCCGCTACGAGCAGTACTTC. This chain links TRBV29-1 with TRBJ2-7; D gene ambiguous. This CDR3 contains 13 residues. V was cut by 7 bases and J by 3 bases, with 16 bases left in between. Germline V gives CDR1 SQVTM, CDR2 ANQGSEA.

J is TRBJ2-7 and V is TRBV6-5; 11 nucleotides align to TRBD1. The end of the DNA is better explained by TRBJ2-5, so the J call may be wrong. This CDR3 has 15 amino acids. CDR1 MNHEY and CDR2 SVGAGI come from the germline V gene. In DNA form, the CDR3 reads TGTGCCAGCAGTTACTCGGACAGGGGGCGGGAGACCCAGTACTTC. Protein product: CASSYSDRGRETQYF.

V usage is TRBV5-1 and J usage is TRBJ1-1, with D possibly matching TRBD1 (6 bases). V was pared by 3 bases and J by 1 base, with 19 bases between. Germline loops: CDR1 SGHRS, CDR2 YFSETQ. The CDR3 covers 17 residues. This CDR3 reads CASSSDGTGWANTEAFF. In DNA, the CDR3 is TGCGCCAGCAGCTCCGACGGAACAGGGTGGGCGAACACTGAAGCTTTCTTT.

The CDR3 coding sequence is TGTGCCAGCAGCTTACCCGCGGCCCCCGGGGAGACCCAGTACTTC. Protein: CASSLPAAPGETQYF. The gene calls are TRBV7-2 and TRBJ2-5; D gene uncertain. CDR1 is SGHTA, CDR2 FQGNSA, per germline. The CDR3 is made up of 15 amino acids. V was trimmed by 2 bases and J by 5 bases, leaving 15 bases between them. The full variable domain, completed using reference TRBV7-2 and TRBJ2-5, is GAGVSQSPSNKVTEKGKDVELRCDPISGHTALYWYRQSLGQGLEFLIYFQGNSAPDKSGLPSDRFSAERTGGSVSTLTIQRTQQEDSAVYLCASSLPAAPGETQYFGPGTRLLVL.

The V gene is TRBV5-6, the J gene TRBJ1-5; TRBD1 matches at 7 bases. With 4 bases clipped from V and 5 bases from J, the junction kept 6 bases outside the gene matches. CDR1 is SGHDT and CDR2 is YYEEEE in the germline V gene. CDR3 length equals 14 residues. The CDR3 nucleotides read TGTGCCAGCAGCGGGGGACAGAGGGATCAGCCCCAGCATTTT. As protein: CASSGGQRDQPQHF.

The chain combines TRBV7-9 with TRBJ1-6; D ambiguous. This CDR3 spans 13 amino acids. V was clipped by 5 bases and J by 7 bases, with 9 bases between them. Germline lookup yields CDR1 SEHNR and CDR2 FQNEAQ (reference sequence). The CDR3: CASSPTRNSPLHF. The CDR3 DNA reads as TGTGCCAGCAGCCCCACCCGGAATTCACCCCTCCACTTT. Using reference TRBV7-9 and TRBJ1-6 for the parts outside the CDR3, the full variable domain is DTGVSQNPRHKITKRGQNVTFRCDPISEHNRLYWYRQTLGQGPEFLTYFQNEAQLEKSRLLSDRFSAERPKGSFSTLEIQRTEQGDSAMYLCASSPTRNSPLHFGNGTRLTVT.

V is TRBV20-1 and J is TRBJ2-7; D is perhaps TRBD2 (6 bases). The CDR3 spans 13 residues. Germline values: CDR1 DFQATT, CDR2 SNEGSKA (reference sequence). The ends were cut back, 5 bases at V and 0 bases at J, with 11 bases in the middle. The CDR3, as DNA: TGCAGTGCTGGAGGGATTGGCTCCTACGAGCAGTACTTC. Its translation is CSAGGIGSYEQYF.

The chain couples TRBV29-1 to TRBJ2-1; 7 bases fit TRBD1. V was clipped by 4 bases and J by 6 bases; unmatched bases: 9. The germline gives CDR1 SQVTM, CDR2 ANQGSEA. The CDR3 runs 14 residues. The CDR3 here is CSVGQGVRGNEQFF. For the CDR3, the DNA is TGCAGCGTTGGTCAGGGGGTAAGGGGCAATGAGCAGTTCTTC.